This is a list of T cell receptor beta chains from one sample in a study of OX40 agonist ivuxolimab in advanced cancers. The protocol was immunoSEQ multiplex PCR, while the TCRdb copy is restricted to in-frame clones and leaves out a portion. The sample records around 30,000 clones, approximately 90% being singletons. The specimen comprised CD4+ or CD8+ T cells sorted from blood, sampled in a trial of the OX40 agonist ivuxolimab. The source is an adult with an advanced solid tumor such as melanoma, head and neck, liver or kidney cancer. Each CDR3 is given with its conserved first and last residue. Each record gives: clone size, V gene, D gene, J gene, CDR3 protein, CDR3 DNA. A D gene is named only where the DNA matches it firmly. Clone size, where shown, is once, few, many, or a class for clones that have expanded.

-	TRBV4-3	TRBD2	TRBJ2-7	CASSQTSGNTYEQYF	TGCGCCAGCAGCCAAACTAGCGGCAACACCTACGAGCAGTACTTC
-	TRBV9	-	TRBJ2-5	CASSVDPGQETQYF	TGTGCCAGCAGCGTAGACCCAGGCCAAGAGACCCAGTACTTC
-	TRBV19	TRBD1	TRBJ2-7	CASSTQGRGYEQYF	TGTGCCAGTAGTACACAGGGGCGAGGCTACGAGCAGTACTTC
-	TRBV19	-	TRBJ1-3	CASSIGFSGNTIYF	TGTGCCAGTAGTATAGGATTCTCTGGAAACACCATATATTTT
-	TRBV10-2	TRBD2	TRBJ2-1	CASSESGLAGNEQFF	TGCGCCAGCAGTGAGTCGGGACTAGCAGGGAATGAGCAGTTCTTC
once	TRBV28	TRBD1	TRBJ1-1	CASGANRGQGTEAFF	TGTGCCAGCGGAGCGAACAGGGGGCAGGGCACTGAAGCTTTCTTT
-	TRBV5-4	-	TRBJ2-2	CASSPPLTGELFF	TGTGCCAGCAGCCCTCCTTTAACCGGGGAGCTGTTTTTT
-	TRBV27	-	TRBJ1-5	CASSLSFSQPQHF	TGTGCCAGCAGTTTATCGTTCAGTCAGCCCCAGCATTTT
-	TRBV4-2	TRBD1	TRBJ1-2	CASSHSTGGGDGYTF	TGTGCCAGCAGTCACTCGACAGGGGGCGGCGATGGCTACACCTTC
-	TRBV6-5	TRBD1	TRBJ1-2	CASSSSQGGLDYGYTF	TGTGCCAGCAGTTCCTCCCAGGGGGGGCTCGACTATGGCTACACCTTC
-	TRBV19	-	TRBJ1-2	CASSIDRRAANYGYTF	TGTGCCAGTAGTATAGATCGCAGGGCAGCTAACTATGGCTACACCTTC
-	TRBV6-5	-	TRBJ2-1	CASSSVGPRHNEQFF	TGTGCCAGCAGTTCAGTCGGCCCGCGACACAATGAGCAGTTCTTC
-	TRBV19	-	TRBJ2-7	CASSPQGRNEQYF	TGTGCCAGTAGTCCCCAGGGGAGGAACGAGCAGTACTTC
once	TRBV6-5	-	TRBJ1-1	CASNQGRRLGTEAFF	TGTGCCAGCAATCAGGGGAGGAGGTTGGGCACTGAAGCTTTCTTT
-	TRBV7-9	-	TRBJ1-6	CASRPFRQGPNSPLHF	TGTGCCAGCAGGCCGTTCAGGCAGGGGCCTAATTCACCCCTCCACTTT
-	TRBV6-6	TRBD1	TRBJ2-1	CASSYPDRGGTDEQFF	TGTGCCAGCAGTTACCCCGACAGGGGGGGGACGGATGAGCAGTTCTTC